This is a list of T cell receptor beta chains from one sample in a study of shared clonotypes between healthy human individuals. Profiling relied on immunoSEQ multiplex PCR, and the TCRdb table lists in-frame clones only, not all of them. In the table there are fewer than 600,000 clones, around three quarters of which are singletons. The sequenced material came from PBMCs. The receptors stem from a woman in her thirties or forties in good health. Some clones in this sample may be carry-over from other donors' samples. Both conserved end residues are part of each CDR3. The D gene is left open where the match is weak. Not every row has a clone size; where given, it reads once, few, many or a size class.

j_call d_call clone_size v_call cdr3_length cdr3_aa cdr3_nt
TRBJ2-3 TRBD1 NA TRBV28 15 CASSLRDRDTDTQYF TGTGCCAGCAGTCTTAGGGACAGGGACACAGATACGCAGTATTTT
TRBJ1-1 NA NA TRBV27 16 CASSLAHLQGNTEAFF TGTGCCAGCAGTTTAGCCCACCTCCAAGGGAACACTGAAGCTTTCTTT
TRBJ2-1 TRBD1 NA TRBV28 16 CASSFPTGTANNEQFF TGTGCCAGCAGTTTCCCCACCGGGACAGCTAACAATGAGCAGTTCTTC
TRBJ1-2 TRBD1 NA TRBV2 15 CASRTLRGRLNGYTF TGTGCCAGCCGGACCCTCAGGGGGAGATTGAATGGCTACACCTTC
TRBJ2-5 NA once TRBV28 15 CASSPDGRVEETQYF TGTGCCAGCAGCCCGGACGGGCGGGTGGAAGAGACCCAGTACTTC
TRBJ2-2 TRBD2 NA TRBV28 15 CASNPSGTYTGELFF TGTGCCAGCAACCCAAGCGGGACTTACACCGGGGAGCTGTTTTTT
TRBJ2-3 NA NA TRBV19 17 CASSPRRALRPTDTQYF TGTGCCAGTAGTCCCCGGAGGGCCCTACGGCCCACAGATACGCAGTATTTT
TRBJ1-2 NA NA TRBV7-9 15 CASSSSEGLNYGYTF TGTGCCAGCAGCTCCTCGGAGGGGCTCAACTATGGCTACACCTTC
TRBJ2-2 TRBD1 NA TRBV6-5 15 CASSYQGAGTGELFF TGTGCCAGCAGTTACCAGGGGGCCGGGACCGGGGAGCTGTTTTTT
TRBJ2-2 NA NA TRBV5-4 14 CASSQTRETGELFF TGTGCCAGCAGCCAGACTAGGGAAACCGGGGAGCTGTTTTTT
TRBJ2-1 NA NA TRBV11-2 16 CASSNPQGRSYNEQFF TGTGCCAGCAGCAACCCCCAGGGTCGCTCCTACAATGAGCAGTTCTTC
TRBJ2-7 NA many TRBV7-8 13 CASSLGPVGEQYF TGTGCCAGCAGCTTAGGACCGGTCGGGGAGCAGTACTTC
TRBJ2-3 TRBD2 NA TRBV5-1 15 CASSSLGGGTDTQYF TGCGCCAGCAGCTCCCTCGGGGGAGGGACAGATACGCAGTATTTT
TRBJ2-7 TRBD2 NA TRBV19 15 CASSKERQRAGEQYF TGTGCCAGTAGTAAGGAGAGGCAGCGAGCGGGGGAGCAGTACTTC
TRBJ2-1 TRBD2 NA TRBV4-2 17 CASSPRTSGRVYNEQFF TGTGCCAGCAGCCCCCGGACTAGCGGGAGGGTCTACAATGAGCAGTTCTTC
TRBJ1-4 NA NA TRBV15 15 CATSRGGQGAEKLFF TGTGCCACCAGCAGGGGGGGGCAGGGTGCTGAAAAACTGTTTTTT
TRBJ2-7 NA NA TRBV19 13 CASSSSPTGEQYF TGTGCCAGCTCTTCGAGCCCAACCGGCGAGCAGTACTTC
TRBJ1-1 NA NA TRBV30 14 CAWSKRVTDTEAFF TGTGCCTGGAGTAAGAGGGTGACGGATACTGAAGCTTTCTTT
TRBJ1-3 NA NA TRBV10-3 13 CAISGNPGNTIYF TGTGCCATCAGCGGAAACCCTGGAAACACCATATATTTT
TRBJ1-1 TRBD1 few TRBV5-4 15 CASSLTGGLGTEAFF TGCGCCAGCAGCTTGACAGGGGGCTTGGGCACTGAAGCTTTCTTT
TRBJ2-7 TRBD1 NA TRBV5-1 15 CASSSNRGSSYEQYF TGCGCCAGCAGCTCAAACAGGGGCAGCTCCTACGAGCAGTACTTC
TRBJ1-1 TRBD1 NA TRBV6-5 14 CASSYTDRDTEAFF TGTGCCAGCAGTTACACGGACAGGGACACTGAAGCTTTCTTT
TRBJ1-1 TRBD1 NA TRBV7-9 13 CASSLGDRGETFF TGTGCCAGCAGCTTAGGGGACAGGGGGGAGACTTTCTTT
TRBJ2-7 TRBD1 NA TRBV5-1 14 CASSFRTGGYEQYF TGCGCCAGCAGCTTCCGGACAGGGGGCTACGAGCAGTACTTC
TRBJ2-2 TRBD1 NA TRBV5-4 14 CASSSQGGAGELFF TGTGCCAGCAGCTCACAGGGGGGCGCCGGGGAGCTGTTTTTT
TRBJ1-2 NA NA TRBV4-1 15 CASSRSQASDYGYTF TGCGCCAGCAGCCGTAGTCAGGCAAGCGACTATGGCTACACCTTC
TRBJ2-7 NA NA TRBV29-1 12 CSVVVSSYEQYF TGCAGCGTTGTGGTCTCCTCCTACGAGCAGTACTTC
TRBJ1-2 NA few TRBV5-1 13 CASRGPGAYGYTF TGCGCCAGCAGGGGCCCAGGGGCCTATGGCTACACCTTC
TRBJ1-5 NA NA TRBV6-5 13 CASSRNPQGPQHF TGTGCCAGCAGCCGCAACCCCCAAGGGCCCCAGCATTTT
TRBJ2-2 NA NA TRBV2 15 CASSIRTANTGELFF TGTGCCAGCAGTATCCGGACTGCGAACACCGGGGAGCTGTTTTTT
TRBJ2-5 NA NA TRBV27 13 CASSLRVTETQYF TGTGCCAGCAGTTTAAGAGTGACGGAGACCCAGTACTTC
TRBJ2-3 TRBD2 NA TRBV10-1 17 CASSDPRTSGSPDTQYF TGCGCCAGCAGTGATCCCAGGACTAGCGGGAGCCCAGATACGCAGTATTTT
TRBJ2-7 TRBD2 NA TRBV6-1 15 CASSDGSGTSNEQYF TGTGCCAGCAGCGACGGAAGCGGGACCTCGAACGAGCAGTACTTC
TRBJ1-2 NA few TRBV20-1 11 CSAPYPGGYTF TGCAGTGCTCCCTATCCGGGAGGCTACACCTTC
TRBJ1-1 NA NA TRBV4-2 12 CASSTGFTEAFF TGTGCCAGCAGTACAGGGTTCACTGAAGCTTTCTTT
TRBJ2-7 TRBD1 NA TRBV7-3 14 CASSLDAGGYEQYF TGTGCCAGCAGCTTAGACGCAGGGGGCTACGAGCAGTACTTC
TRBJ2-3 NA NA TRBV7-2 12 CASSLAGRGQYF TGTGCCAGCAGCTTAGCGGGAAGAGGGCAGTATTTT
TRBJ2-5 NA NA TRBV7-2 15 CASSSHYRSGETQYF TGTGCCAGCAGCTCTCACTACAGGTCCGGGGAGACCCAGTACTTC
TRBJ2-3 NA once TRBV7-6 15 CASSSTGASTDTQYF TGTGCCAGCAGCTCCACAGGTGCTAGCACAGATACGCAGTATTTT
TRBJ2-7 TRBD2 NA TRBV5-6 16 CASSQGTSGSRYEQYF TGTGCCAGCAGCCAGGGGACTAGCGGGAGTAGGTACGAGCAGTACTTC
TRBJ1-4 NA NA TRBV11-2 14 CASSSTGISGKLFF TGTGCCAGCAGTTCAACAGGGATAAGTGGAAAACTGTTTTTT
TRBJ1-4 NA NA TRBV28 14 CASSGIQTNEKLFF TGTGCCAGTTCAGGGATTCAAACTAATGAAAAGCTGTTTTTT
TRBJ2-7 NA NA TRBV18 13 CASSRGYHDEQYF TGTGCCAGCTCACGGGGGTATCACGACGAGCAGTACTTC
TRBJ2-7 NA NA TRBV5-1 14 CASSFSQGSYEQYF TGCGCCAGCAGCTTTTCTCAGGGGTCTTACGAGCAGTACTTC